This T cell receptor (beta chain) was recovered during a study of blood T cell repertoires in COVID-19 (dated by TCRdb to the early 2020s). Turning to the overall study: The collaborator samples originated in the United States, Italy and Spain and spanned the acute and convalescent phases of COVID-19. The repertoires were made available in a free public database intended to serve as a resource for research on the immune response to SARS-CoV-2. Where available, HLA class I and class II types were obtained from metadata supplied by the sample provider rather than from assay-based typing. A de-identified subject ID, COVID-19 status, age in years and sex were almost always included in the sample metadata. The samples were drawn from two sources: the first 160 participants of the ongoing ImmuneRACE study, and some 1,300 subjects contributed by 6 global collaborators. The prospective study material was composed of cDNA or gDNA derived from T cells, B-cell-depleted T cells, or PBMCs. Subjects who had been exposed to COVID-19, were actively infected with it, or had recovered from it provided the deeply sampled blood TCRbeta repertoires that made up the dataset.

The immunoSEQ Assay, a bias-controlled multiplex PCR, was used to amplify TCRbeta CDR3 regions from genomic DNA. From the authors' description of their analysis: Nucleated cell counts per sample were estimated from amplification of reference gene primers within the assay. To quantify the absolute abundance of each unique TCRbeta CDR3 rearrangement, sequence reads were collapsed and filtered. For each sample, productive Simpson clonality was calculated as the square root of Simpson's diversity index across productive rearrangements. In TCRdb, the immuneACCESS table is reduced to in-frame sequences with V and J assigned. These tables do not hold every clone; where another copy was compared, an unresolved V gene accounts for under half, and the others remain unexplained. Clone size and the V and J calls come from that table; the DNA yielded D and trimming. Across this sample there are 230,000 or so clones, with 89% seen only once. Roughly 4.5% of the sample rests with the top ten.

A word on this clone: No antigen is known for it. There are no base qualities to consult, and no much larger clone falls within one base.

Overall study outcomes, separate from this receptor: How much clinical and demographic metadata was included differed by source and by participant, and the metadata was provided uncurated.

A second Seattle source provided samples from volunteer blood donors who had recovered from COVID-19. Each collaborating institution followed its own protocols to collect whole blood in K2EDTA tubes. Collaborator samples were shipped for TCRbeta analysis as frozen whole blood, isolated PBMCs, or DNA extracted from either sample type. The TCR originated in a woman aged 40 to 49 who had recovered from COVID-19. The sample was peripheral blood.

CDR3 loop: CATGQTNTEAFF. The sequenced DNA: TGTGCCACCGGACAGACGAACACTGAAGCTTTCTTT. This chain is built from TRBV2 and TRBJ1-1; TRBD1 is perhaps the D gene, given 6 matching bases. CDR1 and CDR2 are read off the germline V gene as SNHLY and FYNNEI. The junction carries 10 bases between V and J, which are trimmed by 10 bases and 1 base respectively. The cysteine opens and the phenylalanine closes a CDR3 of 12 amino acids. Kept here is only the CDR3 DNA, which spans 36 bases and is read in frame from base 1.